The rows below give T cell receptor beta chains drawn from one sample of a study of CD8+CD57+ T cells in acquired aplastic anemia. TCRdb independently ran MiXCR on the reads; one entry per CDR3 protein. The sample lists around 200,000 distinct CDR3 sequences; around 63% were seen once. The material sequenced was sorted CD4+, CD8+, or CD8+CD57+ T cells (not recorded which) from PBMCs. The receptor source for this set is a human donor with aplastic anemia. Both conserved end residues are part of each CDR3. The D gene is left open where the match is weak. Size is stated for part of the rows, as once, few or many counts, or as a class when the clone is expanded.

>TRBV2|many|TRBJ2-1|.|15
TGTGCCAGCAGCCAATCTCTCGACTCCTACAATGAGCAGTTCTTC
CASSQSLDSYNEQFF
>TRBV20-1|.|TRBJ2-3|TRBD2|16
TGCAGTGCTAGAGATGTAGCGGGGATAAGCACAGATACGCAGTATTTT
CSARDVAGISTDTQYF
>TRBV4-1|.|TRBJ2-1|TRBD2|16
TGCGCCAGCAGCCAGCGTAGCGGGGGTACCTACAATGGGCAGTTCTTC
CASSQRSGGTYNGQFF
>TRBV6-4|few|TRBJ2-7|.|16
TGTGCCAGCAGTTCCGCCCCTCCGGGTTTGGCCTACGAGCAGTACTTC
CASSSAPPGLAYEQYF
>TRBV12-3/TRBV12-4|.|TRBJ1-1|TRBD1|14
TGTGCCAGCAGAGACAGGGGAAGAAACACTGAAGCTTTCTTT
CASRDRGRNTEAFF
>TRBV4-1|many|TRBJ1-4|.|14
TGCGCCAGCAGCCAATTTTCTGAGGCCGAAAAACTGTTTTTT
CASSQFSEAEKLFF
>TRBV29-1|.|TRBJ2-5|.|13
TGCAGCGTTCCCGGGACCTTCGAAGAGACCCAGTACTTC
CSVPGTFEETQYF
>TRBV20-1|.|TRBJ2-7|TRBD2|16
TGCAGTGCTAGGGCCCGGACTAGCGGGAGTGTGTACGAGCAGTACTTC
CSARARTSGSVYEQYF
>TRBV19|.|TRBJ2-2|TRBD1|16
TGTGCCAGTAAGGACAGGGGGCTTGTAGACACCGGGGAGCTGTTTTTT
CASKDRGLVDTGELFF
>TRBV9|.|TRBJ2-5|.|15
TGTGCCAGCAGCGTGACCTTAGAGAGACAAGAGACCCAGTACTTC
CASSVTLERQETQYF
>TRBV5-6|.|TRBJ2-7|TRBD1|16
TGTGCCAGCAGCTTAAACAACCGGGACAGGGTTAACGAGCAGTACTTC
CASSLNNRDRVNEQYF
>TRBV10-3|.|TRBJ2-7|.|15
TGTGCCATCAGTGAGTCCCTCACAGGCTCCTACGAGCAGTACTTC
CAISESLTGSYEQYF
>TRBV10-3|.|TRBJ2-7|.|14
TGTGCCAGCAGTCCGGGGACGGTTGGCTACGAGCAGTACTTC
CASSPGTVGYEQYF
>TRBV7-9|many|TRBJ1-2|.|15
TGTGCCAGCACCTCAAGCAGCATTAAGAGTAGTGGCTACACCTTC
CASTSSSIKSSGYTF
>TRBV7-8|.|TRBJ2-1|.|12
TGTGCCAGCAGCTTAGCGTCGGATGAGCAGTTCTTC
CASSLASDEQFF
>TRBV5-4|.|TRBJ2-7|TRBD1|14
TGTGCCAGCAGCCCGACAGGGTACTCCTACGAGCAGTACTTC
CASSPTGYSYEQYF
>TRBV7-9|.|TRBJ2-6|.|16
TGTGCCAGCAGCTTGGGCTCCTCCTCTGGGGCCAACGTCCTGACTTTC
CASSLGSSSGANVLTF
>TRBV7-2|.|TRBJ1-6|TRBD1|21
TGTGCCAGCAGCTCCGGGCGATCGGACAGGGCTCAGGGGCTTAGGAATTCACCCCTCCACTTT
CASSSGRSDRAQGLRNSPLHF
>TRBV9|few|TRBJ2-1|.|13
TGTGCCAGCAGCGTAACAGGAGGGGATGAGCAGTTCTTC
CASSVTGGDEQFF
>TRBV24-1|.|TRBJ2-3|.|15
TGTGCCACCAGTGATTCGACACTAGGCACAGATGCGCAGTATTTT
CATSDSTLGTDAQYF
>TRBV20-1|.|TRBJ1-2|TRBD1|15
TGCAGTGCTACCCGACAGGGGGGATTACCAGAAGGCTACACCTTC
CSATRQGGLPEGYTF
>TRBV11-2|many|TRBJ2-3|.|16
TGTGCCAGCAGCTTAGAAAGGTCGAGCCTTACAGATACGCAGTATTTT
CASSLERSSLTDTQYF
>TRBV7-8|.|TRBJ1-1|.|13
TGTGCCAGCAGCTTGAAGAGGAACACTGAAGCTTTCTTT
CASSLKRNTEAFF
>TRBV10-3|.|TRBJ1-3|.|13
TGTGCCATCCGACAGATCTCTGGAAACACCATATATTTT
CAIRQISGNTIYF
>TRBV6-4|.|TRBJ1-1|.|12
TGTGCCAGCAGTGACTCAGGGGATAAGGCTTTCTTT
CASSDSGDKAFF
>TRBV29-1|.|TRBJ2-7|TRBD1|12
TGCAGCGTTGACAGGGGGCTAAACGAGCAGTACTTC
CSVDRGLNEQYF
>TRBV5-1|.|TRBJ2-6|.|17
TGCGCCAGCAGCTTGGTTGGCAGAAGCTCTGGGGCCAACGTCCTGACTTTC
CASSLVGRSSGANVLTF
>TRBV7-2|.|TRBJ1-1|TRBD1|13
TGTGCCAGTTCAGGGGGATCGAACACTGAAGCTTTCTTT
CASSGGSNTEAFF
>TRBV7-3|.|TRBJ2-1|TRBD1|17
TGTGCCAGCAGTCCTTACCACAGGGGGAGCTCCTACAATGAGCAGTTCTTC
CASSPYHRGSSYNEQFF
>TRBV24-1|.|TRBJ2-7|TRBD1|15
TGTGCCAGTAGTCATACGGACAGGGTTCCCTACGAGCAGTACTTC
CASSHTDRVPYEQYF
>TRBV29-1|.|TRBJ2-7|TRBD2|13
TGCAGCGTCACGACTAGCTCCACCTACGAGCAGTACTTC
CSVTTSSTYEQYF
>TRBV7-2|.|TRBJ1-2|.|14
TGCGCCAGCAGCTTGGGCGAGGGTGCCTATGGCTACACCTTC
CASSLGEGAYGYTF
>TRBV10-1|.|TRBJ2-2|TRBD1|14
TGCGCCACGGCAGGGGGCGATGGTCCGGGGGAGCTGTTTTTT
CATAGGDGPGELFF
>TRBV10-3|.|TRBJ2-1|.|16
TGTGCCATCAGTGATTACCGGGACGGAACCTACAATGAGCAGTTCTTC
CAISDYRDGTYNEQFF
>TRBV10-3|many|TRBJ2-7|.|13
TGTGCCATCAGTGAGGGTCTGTCCTACGAGCAGTACTTC
CAISEGLSYEQYF
>TRBV20-1|few|TRBJ2-3|TRBD2|15
TGCAGTGCTAGAGGTCTAGCGGGGAGCACAGATACGCAGTATTTT
CSARGLAGSTDTQYF
>TRBV10-1|once|TRBJ1-2|.|14
TGCGCCAGCAGTGAGTCGAGTGCTAACTATGGCTACACCTTC
CASSESSANYGYTF
>TRBV7-9|.|TRBJ2-3|TRBD2|16
TGTGCCAGCAGCTTTGGGCTAGCGGGAGGTGCAGATACGCAGTATTTT
CASSFGLAGGADTQYF
>TRBV11-3|.|TRBJ2-7|.|16
TGTGCCAGCAGCTTAGCCGTGAGGGACCGCTCCTACGAGCAGTACTTC
CASSLAVRDRSYEQYF
>TRBV15|.|TRBJ1-1|.|14
TGTGCCACCAGCAGCACAGGGTCGAGTACTGAAGCTTTCTTT
CATSSTGSSTEAFF
>TRBV24-1|.|TRBJ2-1|.|15
TGTGCCACCAGTGACCCCGGCAGACAGGTGAATGAGCAGTTCTTC
CATSDPGRQVNEQFF
>TRBV20-1|few|TRBJ2-7|.|14
TGCAGTGCTAGTACAGCAGGGGTAATCTACGAGCAGTACTTC
CSASTAGVIYEQYF
>TRBV24-1|.|TRBJ1-6|.|13
TGTGCCAGCAGTGGTTACAGCAATTCACCCCTCCACTTT
CASSGYSNSPLHF
>TRBV12-3/TRBV12-4|many|TRBJ2-3|.|18
TGTGCCAGCAGTCCCAGTCTGATCACAGGGTATACAACAGATACGCAGTATTTT
CASSPSLITGYTTDTQYF
>TRBV7-3|.|TRBJ2-7|TRBD2|15
TGTGCAAGCAGCCCGCAACTAGCGGGAACCTACGAGCAGTACTTC
CASSPQLAGTYEQYF
>TRBV7-9|.|TRBJ2-3|.|14
TGTGCCAGCAGCGCTCCAGGGAGCACAGATACGCAGTATTTT
CASSAPGSTDTQYF
>TRBV7-3|.|TRBJ2-3|.|12
TGTGCCAGCAGCTTACAAGGCCATACGCAGTATTTT
CASSLQGHTQYF
>TRBV10-3|few|TRBJ1-1|TRBD1|15
TGTGCCATCAGTGAACAGGGGGCTTATGGGACTGAAGCTTTCTTT
CAISEQGAYGTEAFF
>TRBV20-1|.|TRBJ2-7|TRBD1|13
TGCAGTGCTCGGGACAGGGACACCTACGAGCAGTACTTC
CSARDRDTYEQYF
>TRBV10-3|.|TRBJ2-2|TRBD2|17
TGTGCCATCAGGCACCAGACTAGCGGGGGGGCCCCCGGGGAGCTGTTTTTT
CAIRHQTSGGAPGELFF